This TCR beta chain was documented in a study of beta chain features in type 1 diabetes. Notes on the study in general: Among patients with Type 1 diabetes, TCRB CDR3s were moderately but significantly shorter in every one of the four CD4+ subsets.

Expressed TCRB transcripts got sequenced, as all isolated RNA was reverse transcribed. The method was immunoSEQ multiplex PCR; TCRdb's version includes in-frame clones alone and lacks a portion of them. The sample lists around 150,000 clones, about 9.4% occurring once. This clone was recorded a few times. The antigen is undetermined. Per germline, CDR1 SGDLS and CDR2 YYNGEE. Trimming took 4 bases from V and 8 from J, leaving 13 bases between them. The CDR3 covers 13 residues. The purity of all sorted populations exceeded 95%. The receptor was derived from a man aged 30 to 45 with type 1 diabetes. The specimen sequenced was central memory CD4+ T cells from blood. The chain joins TRBV9 to TRBJ1-3; D may be TRBD1 (5 bases). The CDR3 DNA reads TGTGCCAGCAGCCCAGACAGCCGTTACACCATATATTTT. The encoded protein is CASSPDSRYTIYF. Based on the CDR3 plus reference TRBV9 and TRBJ1-3, the full variable domain is DSGVTQTPKHLITATGQRVTLRCSPRSGDLSVYWYQQSLDQGLQFLIQYYNGEERAKGNILERFSAQQFPDLHSELNLSSLELGDSALYFCASSPDSRYTIYFGEGSWLTVV.